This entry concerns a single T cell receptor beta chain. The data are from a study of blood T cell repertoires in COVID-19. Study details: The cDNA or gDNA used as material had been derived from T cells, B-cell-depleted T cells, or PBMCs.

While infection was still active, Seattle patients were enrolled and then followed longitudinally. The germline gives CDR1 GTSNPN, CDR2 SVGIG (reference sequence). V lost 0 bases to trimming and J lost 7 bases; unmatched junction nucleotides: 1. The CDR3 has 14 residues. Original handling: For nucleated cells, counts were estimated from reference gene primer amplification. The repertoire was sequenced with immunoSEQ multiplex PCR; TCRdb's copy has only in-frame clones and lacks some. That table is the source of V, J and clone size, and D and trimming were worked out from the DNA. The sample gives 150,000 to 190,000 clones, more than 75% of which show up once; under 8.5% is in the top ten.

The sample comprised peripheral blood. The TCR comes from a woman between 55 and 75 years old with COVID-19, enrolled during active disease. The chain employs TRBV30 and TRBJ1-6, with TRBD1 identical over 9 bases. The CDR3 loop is CAWSVGTGNSPLHF. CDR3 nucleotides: TGTGCCTGGAGTGTCGGGACAGGGAATTCACCCCTCCACTTT.